This is a list of T cell receptor beta chains from one sample in a study of cytomegalovirus exposure and HLA in healthy donors. Libraries were prepared by immunoSEQ multiplex PCR; TCRdb keeps only in-frame clonotypes and omits some of them. This table has under 150,000 clones, around 78% appearing once. The sequencing sample was made of PBMCs. The source is a woman aged 18-35 years in good health and CMV-seronegative. CDR3s include the opening cysteine and the closing phenylalanine or tryptophan. Fields, in order: J gene, V gene, CDR3 length, clone size, D gene, CDR3 protein, CDR3 DNA. D genes are given only for firm matches. Clone size is stated in some rows and not others, as once, few, many or a class when expanded.

j_call: TRBJ1-5; v_call: TRBV6-1; cdr3_length: 15; clone_size: .; d_call: TRBD1; cdr3_aa: CASRMTGGSNQPQHF; cdr3_nt: TGTGCCAGCAGGATGACAGGGGGTAGCAATCAGCCCCAGCATTTT
j_call: TRBJ1-2; v_call: TRBV30; cdr3_length: 12; clone_size: .; d_call: TRBD1; cdr3_aa: CAWNTGDYGYTF; cdr3_nt: TGTGCCTGGAATACAGGGGACTATGGCTACACCTTC
j_call: TRBJ1-2; v_call: TRBV5-1; cdr3_length: 13; clone_size: .; d_call: .; cdr3_aa: CASSPTEHYGYTF; cdr3_nt: TGCGCCAGCAGCCCTACTGAACACTATGGCTACACCTTC
j_call: TRBJ2-1; v_call: TRBV7-7; cdr3_length: 13; clone_size: .; d_call: TRBD2; cdr3_aa: CASSLAREAEQFF; cdr3_nt: TGTGCCAGCAGCTTAGCGCGGGAGGCCGAGCAGTTCTTC
j_call: TRBJ2-7; v_call: TRBV9; cdr3_length: 16; clone_size: .; d_call: .; cdr3_aa: CASSGVSAGTFAEQYF; cdr3_nt: TGTGCCAGCAGCGGAGTCTCCGCGGGAACATTCGCCGAGCAGTACTTC
j_call: TRBJ2-3; v_call: TRBV29-1; cdr3_length: 19; clone_size: .; d_call: TRBD2; cdr3_aa: CSVEYGTSGRDPSTDTQYF; cdr3_nt: TGCAGCGTTGAATATGGGACTAGCGGGAGGGATCCTAGCACAGATACGCAGTATTTT
j_call: TRBJ1-1; v_call: TRBV6-5; cdr3_length: 14; clone_size: once; d_call: .; cdr3_aa: CASSYGEGSTEAFF; cdr3_nt: TGTGCCAGCAGTTACGGGGAGGGGAGCACTGAAGCTTTCTTT
j_call: TRBJ2-2; v_call: TRBV30; cdr3_length: 15; clone_size: .; d_call: TRBD1; cdr3_aa: CAWSTGTGYTGELFF; cdr3_nt: TGTGCCTGGAGTACCGGGACAGGGTACACCGGGGAGCTGTTTTTT
j_call: TRBJ2-7; v_call: TRBV30; cdr3_length: 13; clone_size: once; d_call: .; cdr3_aa: CAWGIAGTYEQYF; cdr3_nt: TGTGCCTGGGGGATCGCGGGGACCTACGAGCAGTACTTC
j_call: TRBJ2-7; v_call: TRBV9; cdr3_length: 16; clone_size: .; d_call: TRBD2; cdr3_aa: CASSPNRAGRRHEQYF; cdr3_nt: TGTGCCAGCAGCCCCAATCGAGCGGGGAGACGCCACGAGCAGTACTTC
j_call: TRBJ2-7; v_call: TRBV4-1; cdr3_length: 16; clone_size: .; d_call: TRBD2; cdr3_aa: CASSRGLAETTYEQYF; cdr3_nt: TGCGCCAGCAGCCGAGGGCTAGCGGAGACCACCTACGAGCAGTACTTC
j_call: TRBJ1-3; v_call: TRBV19; cdr3_length: 15; clone_size: few; d_call: .; cdr3_aa: CASKAPTGSGNTIYF; cdr3_nt: TGTGCCAGTAAGGCCCCTACAGGATCTGGAAACACCATATATTTT
j_call: TRBJ1-2; v_call: TRBV6-1; cdr3_length: 11; clone_size: .; d_call: .; cdr3_aa: CASSRGEGYTF; cdr3_nt: TGTGCCAGCAGTAGGGGTGAGGGCTACACCTTC
j_call: TRBJ2-7; v_call: TRBV30; cdr3_length: 15; clone_size: .; d_call: TRBD1; cdr3_aa: CACAPGQGDSYEQYF; cdr3_nt: TGTGCCTGCGCTCCGGGACAGGGAGATTCCTACGAGCAGTACTTC
j_call: TRBJ1-1; v_call: TRBV6-5; cdr3_length: 15; clone_size: .; d_call: TRBD1; cdr3_aa: CASSYRQGAGTEAFF; cdr3_nt: TGTGCCAGCAGTTACAGACAGGGGGCAGGCACTGAAGCTTTCTTT
j_call: TRBJ2-5; v_call: TRBV4-1; cdr3_length: 16; clone_size: few; d_call: TRBD2; cdr3_aa: CASSQDRREGIETQYF; cdr3_nt: TGCGCCAGCAGCCAAGATAGGCGGGAGGGGATCGAGACCCAGTACTTC
j_call: TRBJ2-4; v_call: TRBV27; cdr3_length: 13; clone_size: .; d_call: .; cdr3_aa: CASSERTLDIQYF; cdr3_nt: TGTGCCAGCAGCGAGCGGACCCTCGACATTCAGTACTTC
j_call: TRBJ1-5; v_call: TRBV30; cdr3_length: 15; clone_size: .; d_call: .; cdr3_aa: CAWAKKTGNNQPQHF; cdr3_nt: TGTGCCTGGGCCAAGAAGACAGGAAACAATCAGCCCCAGCATTTT
j_call: TRBJ1-1; v_call: TRBV19; cdr3_length: 11; clone_size: .; d_call: .; cdr3_aa: CASSFETEAFF; cdr3_nt: TGTGCCAGTAGTTTTGAGACTGAAGCTTTCTTT
j_call: TRBJ2-1; v_call: TRBV5-4; cdr3_length: 16; clone_size: .; d_call: TRBD2; cdr3_aa: CASSLGGLAGYNEQFF; cdr3_nt: TGTGCCAGCAGCTTGGGGGGACTAGCGGGATACAATGAGCAGTTCTTC
j_call: TRBJ2-7; v_call: TRBV5-1; cdr3_length: 15; clone_size: .; d_call: TRBD2; cdr3_aa: CASSLEAGGPGEQYF; cdr3_nt: TGCGCCAGCAGCTTGGAAGCGGGAGGGCCTGGGGAGCAGTACTTC
j_call: TRBJ1-3; v_call: TRBV30; cdr3_length: 14; clone_size: .; d_call: .; cdr3_aa: CAWGRRQPGNTIYF; cdr3_nt: TGTGCCTGGGGGCGCCGGCAACCTGGAAACACCATATATTTT
j_call: TRBJ1-1; v_call: TRBV5-1; cdr3_length: 13; clone_size: .; d_call: TRBD1; cdr3_aa: CASRGQANTEAFF; cdr3_nt: TGCGCCAGCCGGGGACAGGCGAACACTGAAGCTTTCTTT
j_call: TRBJ2-3; v_call: TRBV4-2; cdr3_length: 17; clone_size: .; d_call: TRBD1; cdr3_aa: CASSQVAGTAITDTQYF; cdr3_nt: TGTGCCAGCAGCCAAGTGGCCGGGACAGCGATCACAGATACGCAGTATTTT
j_call: TRBJ2-3; v_call: TRBV6-5; cdr3_length: 11; clone_size: .; d_call: .; cdr3_aa: CASWEADTQYF; cdr3_nt: TGTGCCAGCTGGGAGGCAGATACGCAGTATTTT
j_call: TRBJ2-1; v_call: TRBV4-1; cdr3_length: 15; clone_size: .; d_call: TRBD2; cdr3_aa: CAASRERDSYNEQFF; cdr3_nt: TGCGCCGCATCGAGGGAGCGGGACTCCTACAATGAGCAGTTCTTC
j_call: TRBJ2-1; v_call: TRBV12-5; cdr3_length: 15; clone_size: few; d_call: .; cdr3_aa: CASGLGRWAGGEQFF; cdr3_nt: TGTGCTAGTGGTTTAGGCAGATGGGCGGGTGGTGAGCAGTTCTTC
j_call: TRBJ1-1; v_call: TRBV5-6; cdr3_length: 15; clone_size: .; d_call: .; cdr3_aa: CASSLGLFTGTEAFF; cdr3_nt: TGTGCCAGCAGCTTGGGGCTGTTTACGGGAACTGAAGCTTTCTTT
j_call: TRBJ1-2; v_call: TRBV6-5; cdr3_length: 13; clone_size: .; d_call: .; cdr3_aa: CASSYLTADGYTF; cdr3_nt: TGTGCCAGCAGTTATCTTACCGCGGATGGCTACACCTTC
j_call: TRBJ1-1; v_call: TRBV30; cdr3_length: 13; clone_size: few; d_call: .; cdr3_aa: CAWSVLVTGEAFF; cdr3_nt: TGTGCCTGGAGTGTACTGGTGACTGGGGAAGCTTTCTTT
j_call: TRBJ2-5; v_call: TRBV5-1; cdr3_length: 14; clone_size: .; d_call: .; cdr3_aa: CASSSRQHQETQYF; cdr3_nt: TGCGCCAGCAGCTCTAGACAGCACCAAGAGACCCAGTACTTC
j_call: TRBJ2-7; v_call: TRBV10-3; cdr3_length: 13; clone_size: .; d_call: .; cdr3_aa: CAISSSDVYEQYF; cdr3_nt: TGTGCCATCAGTTCTAGCGACGTCTACGAGCAGTACTTC
j_call: TRBJ1-1; v_call: TRBV14; cdr3_length: 14; clone_size: once; d_call: TRBD1; cdr3_aa: CASSPWDRVTEAFF; cdr3_nt: TGTGCCAGCAGCCCCTGGGACAGGGTAACTGAAGCTTTCTTT
j_call: TRBJ2-5; v_call: TRBV5-4; cdr3_length: 14; clone_size: .; d_call: .; cdr3_aa: CASSFRDNQETQYF; cdr3_nt: TGTGCCAGCAGCTTCCGGGACAACCAAGAGACCCAGTACTTC
j_call: TRBJ1-4; v_call: TRBV5-6; cdr3_length: 16; clone_size: .; d_call: .; cdr3_aa: CASSLVRWGVNEKLFF; cdr3_nt: TGTGCCAGCAGCTTGGTACGCTGGGGAGTCAATGAAAAACTGTTTTTT
j_call: TRBJ2-7; v_call: TRBV27; cdr3_length: 13; clone_size: once; d_call: .; cdr3_aa: CASRQTGAYEQYF; cdr3_nt: TGTGCCAGCAGACAGACAGGCGCCTACGAGCAGTACTTC
j_call: TRBJ2-5; v_call: TRBV27; cdr3_length: 14; clone_size: .; d_call: TRBD2; cdr3_aa: CASSRTSPTSLMYF; cdr3_nt: TGTGCCAGCAGTCGGACTAGCCCGACATCCCTTATGTACTTC
j_call: TRBJ2-5; v_call: TRBV7-9; cdr3_length: 16; clone_size: .; d_call: TRBD2; cdr3_aa: CASSKTPGLGRETQYF; cdr3_nt: TGTGCCAGCAGTAAGACCCCGGGACTAGGAAGGGAGACCCAGTACTTC
j_call: TRBJ1-1; v_call: TRBV5-1; cdr3_length: 12; clone_size: .; d_call: .; cdr3_aa: CASSWGDTEAFF; cdr3_nt: TGCGCCAGCAGCTGGGGGGACACTGAAGCTTTCTTT
j_call: TRBJ2-7; v_call: TRBV5-1; cdr3_length: 13; clone_size: .; d_call: .; cdr3_aa: CASSSPLQDEQYF; cdr3_nt: TGCGCCAGCAGCTCCCCTCTTCAGGACGAGCAGTACTTC
j_call: TRBJ1-4; v_call: TRBV5-1; cdr3_length: 14; clone_size: .; d_call: TRBD1; cdr3_aa: CASSRGQGNEKLFF; cdr3_nt: TGCGCCAGCAGCCGGGGACAGGGTAATGAAAAACTGTTTTTT
j_call: TRBJ2-7; v_call: TRBV5-1; cdr3_length: 14; clone_size: many; d_call: .; cdr3_aa: CASSLEPGLGEQYF; cdr3_nt: TGCGCCAGCAGCTTGGAACCGGGACTGGGCGAGCAGTACTTC
j_call: TRBJ2-7; v_call: TRBV25-1; cdr3_length: 14; clone_size: .; d_call: TRBD1; cdr3_aa: CASRRDREPYEQYF; cdr3_nt: TGTGCCAGCCGCCGGGACAGGGAACCCTACGAGCAGTACTTC
j_call: TRBJ2-5; v_call: TRBV9; cdr3_length: 15; clone_size: .; d_call: TRBD2; cdr3_aa: CASSADLAGEETQYF; cdr3_nt: TGTGCCAGCAGCGCCGATTTAGCGGGAGAAGAGACCCAGTACTTC
j_call: TRBJ1-2; v_call: TRBV6-6; cdr3_length: 12; clone_size: .; d_call: .; cdr3_aa: CASSSGNYGYTF; cdr3_nt: TGTGCCAGCAGTTCCGGGAACTATGGCTACACCTTC
j_call: TRBJ2-1; v_call: TRBV9; cdr3_length: 16; clone_size: .; d_call: .; cdr3_aa: CASSVLADSSYNEQFF; cdr3_nt: TGTGCCAGCAGCGTATTAGCGGATAGCTCCTACAATGAGCAGTTCTTC
j_call: TRBJ2-1; v_call: TRBV7-9; cdr3_length: 15; clone_size: .; d_call: TRBD1; cdr3_aa: CASSRRQGRYNEQFF; cdr3_nt: TGTGCCAGCAGCCGAAGACAGGGACGCTACAATGAGCAGTTCTTC
j_call: TRBJ2-3; v_call: TRBV4-1; cdr3_length: 17; clone_size: .; d_call: TRBD2; cdr3_aa: CASSRTGLAGGTDTQYF; cdr3_nt: TGCGCCAGCAGCCGGACGGGACTAGCGGGGGGCACAGATACGCAGTATTTT
j_call: TRBJ1-1; v_call: TRBV5-8; cdr3_length: 14; clone_size: few; d_call: .; cdr3_aa: CASSKRWGHAEAFF; cdr3_nt: TGTGCCAGCAGTAAGCGGTGGGGGCACGCTGAAGCTTTCTTT